One T cell receptor (beta chain) is described in this entry. As yet, its antigen is unknown. 13 Jbeta primers and 60 Vbeta primers were used for the PCR. The method was immunoSEQ multiplex PCR; TCRdb's version includes in-frame clones alone and lacks a portion of them. The data contain 120,000 or so clones, roughly 69% of them seen just once; the ten biggest clones take up just over 8%. CDR1 KGHSH and CDR2 LQKENI come from the germline V gene. This CDR3 has 14 amino acids. J was trimmed by 4 bases and V by 5 bases; bases with no gene match: 6. This record comes from a study of cytomegalovirus exposure and HLA in healthy donors. General observations from the study: It is likely that the observed cluster of highly shared sequence variants was a sequencing artifact.

The V gene is TRBV18, the J gene TRBJ2-7; 9 positions match TRBD1. The source is a woman aged 40 to 50 in good health and CMV-seropositive. The sequenced material came from PBMCs. DNA for the CDR3: TGTGCCAGCTCATCGGGACAGGGTCTTTACGAGCAGTACTTC. This codes for CASSSGQGLYEQYF. The full variable domain, completed using reference TRBV18 and TRBJ2-7, is NAGVMQNPRHLVRRRGQEARLRCSPMKGHSHVYWYRQLPEEGLKFMVYLQKENIIDESGMPKERFSAEFPKEGPSILRIQQVVRGDSAAYFCASSSGQGLYEQYFGPGTRLTVT.